The 23 T cell receptor beta chains reported below all come from one sample, sequenced in a study of T cells in Graves' hyperthyroidism and ophthalmopathy. RNA transcripts gave rise to amplified TCR beta CDR3 regions. First-round RT-PCR with HTBI primers amplified the TCR CDR3 region. TCRdb re-derived calls from the multiplex PCR reads in MiXCR, one entry per CDR3 protein. This sample carries about 200,000 distinct CDR3 sequences, around 17% of them seen once, and the ten largest clones take around 43%. The sequenced sample consisted of blood. These receptors were obtained from a man aged 40-55 years with Graves' hyperthyroidism.

This rearrangement joins TRBV5-1 to TRBJ1-1; 7 bases align to TRBD1. The V segment lost 4 bases and the J segment 5 bases; nucleotides outside the gene matches: 5. Germline assignment: CDR1 SGHRS and CDR2 YFSETQ. The CDR3 extends over 13 amino acids. The CDR3 here is CASSIGTVTEAFF. The CDR3 DNA is TGCGCCAGCAGCATAGGGACAGTTACTGAAGCTTTCTTT.

This clonotype was recorded at least ten times. The rearrangement links TRBV20-1 to TRBJ2-1; 7 positions agree with TRBD2. The germline V gene encodes CDR1 DFQATT and CDR2 SNEGSKA (reference sequence). This CDR3 has 14 residues. V trimming: 1 base; J trimming: 6 bases; junction bases outside the gene matches: 6. In nucleotides, the CDR3 is TGCAGTGCTAGAGTGAGCGGGGTGCCCAATGAGCAGTTCTTC. It translates to CSARVSGVPNEQFF.

This clonotype was counted many times. The gene calls are TRBV7-2 and TRBJ2-5; 14 nucleotides align to TRBD2. Losses at the gene ends were 0 bases for V and 5 bases for J; bases not matched to a gene: 8. The CDR3 is 18 amino acids. CDR1 is SGHTA, CDR2 FQGNSA, per germline. The CDR3 coding sequence is TGTGCCAGCAGCTTAGCGCGACTAGCGGGGGGGCCGGGGGAGACCCAGTACTTC. Amino acid sequence: CASSLARLAGGPGETQYF.

This clonotype has ten or more counts. The chain employs TRBV6-1 and TRBJ2-3; no definite D call. The CDR3 is made up of 13 amino acids. Trimming took off 7 bases at V and 3 bases at J, with 11 bases between the two ends. CDR1 and CDR2 (germline): MNHNS, SASEGT. The CDR3 loop is CASNKMGTDTQYF. CDR3 sequence (DNA): TGTGCCAGCAACAAGATGGGGACAGATACGCAGTATTTT.

This clonotype was detected ten times or more. The V call is TRBV7-9, the J call TRBJ1-2; D is unresolved. V lost 1 base and J lost 0, with 6 bases in between. Germline V gene sequence: CDR1 SEHNR, CDR2 FQNEAQ (reference sequence). This CDR3 comprises 14 residues. The CDR3 here is CASSLGRSNYGYTF. The CDR3 region has the DNA TGTGCCAGCAGCTTAGGACGGTCTAACTATGGCTACACCTTC.

The chain is built from TRBV5-1 and TRBJ1-2; the match to TRBD1 covers 10 bases. The CDR3 is 18 residues long. With V trimmed by 4 bases and J by 1 base, 13 bases remained unmatched. CDR1 is SGHRS, CDR2 YFSETQ, per germline. The CDR3 nucleotides are TGCGCCAGCAGCATCGCCCCGGGACAGGGGACCCTTAACTATGGCTACACCTTC. Amino acid sequence: CASSIAPGQGTLNYGYTF.

The chain is built from TRBV9 and TRBJ2-7; 10 nucleotides align to TRBD1. The V gene's germline CDR1 is SGDLS and CDR2 YYNGEE. The CDR3 totals 15 residues. Unmatched junction bases numbered 8, after V lost 2 bases and J lost 6 bases. CDR3: CASSVLSGTGVEQYF. Here the CDR3 DNA reads TGTGCCAGCAGCGTCCTCTCCGGGACAGGGGTCGAGCAGTACTTC. Variable domain in full (rest from reference TRBV9 and TRBJ2-7): DSGVTQTPKHLITATGQRVTLRCSPRSGDLSVYWYQQSLDQGLQFLIQYYNGEERAKGNILERFSAQQFPDLHSELNLSSLELGDSALYFCASSVLSGTGVEQYFGPGTRLTVT.

The V and J genes are TRBV18 and TRBJ2-7; D is uncertain. This CDR3 is 13 amino acids long. The V end lost 0 bases, the J end lost 4 bases, and 7 bases lay between the germline ends. Per the germline V gene, CDR1 is KGHSH and CDR2 is LQKENI. Here the CDR3 DNA reads TGTGCCAGCTCACCACCGAGTGATTACGAGCAGTACTTC. It is translated as CASSPPSDYEQYF. The variable domain in full, completed from reference TRBV18 and TRBJ2-7, reads NAGVMQNPRHLVRRRGQEARLRCSPMKGHSHVYWYRQLPEEGLKFMVYLQKENIIDESGMPKERFSAEFPKEGPSILRIQQVVRGDSAAYFCASSPPSDYEQYFGPGTRLTVT.

This clonotype has at least ten counts. V and J are TRBV28 and TRBJ1-3; maybe TRBD1 (5 bases). Trimming cost V 4 bases and J 0 bases, with 13 bases left between them. The length of the CDR3 is 16 residues. Germline CDR1 reads MDHEN; CDR2 reads SYDVKM. The CDR3 protein is CASSSGGATSGNTIYF. DNA for the CDR3: TGTGCCAGCAGTTCCGGAGGGGCTACCTCTGGAAACACCATATATTTT.

In this sample, this clonotype turned up many times. This sequence joins TRBV18 and TRBJ1-2; D gene uncertain. CDR1 is KGHSH and CDR2 is LQKENI in the germline V gene. Trimming removed 3 bases from V and 2 bases from J, with 7 bases in between. This CDR3 is 13 amino acids long. CDR3 loop: CASSPDSNYGYTF. The DNA for the CDR3 is TGTGCCAGCTCACCCGACTCCAACTATGGCTACACCTTC.

The chain recombines TRBV6-2 or TRBV6-3 with TRBJ2-7; a possible D gene is TRBD1 (6 bases). V lost 2 bases, J lost 4 bases, and 21 bases lay in between. The CDR3 spans 17 residues. Per germline, CDR1 MNHEY and CDR2 SVGEGT. CDR3 coding DNA: TGTGCCAGCAGTTACGAATCTATGGGGGCTCAAGGTTACGAGCAGTACTTC. This gives the protein CASSYESMGAQGYEQYF.

This clonotype was picked up many times. The genes are TRBV7-2 and TRBJ1-4; no firm D call. CDR1 is SGHTA and CDR2 is FQGNSA in the germline V gene. This CDR3 is 15 amino acids long. Trimming pared 6 bases from V and 7 bases from J, leaving 18 bases between. This CDR3 is CASSNSPSKGEKLFF. In nucleotides, the CDR3 is TGTGCCAGCAGTAATTCTCCTAGCAAGGGTGAAAAACTGTTTTTT.

This clonotype was observed a few times. This chain connects TRBV2 to TRBJ2-3; the D gene is possibly TRBD1 (8 bases). CDR3 length equals 15 residues. Germline-derived CDR1 and CDR2 are SNHLY and FYNNEI. The ends were cut back, 6 bases at V and 5 bases at J, with 18 bases in the middle. The CDR3 here is CASRIQGGGQDTQYF. In nucleotides, the CDR3 is TGTGCCAGCAGGATACAGGGGGGGGGGCAAGATACGCAGTATTTT.

The CDR3 DNA reads as TGTGCCAGCAGCTTAAATTCGGGTAACACCGGGGAGCTGTTTTTT. Residues: CASSLNSGNTGELFF. This chain uses TRBV7-9 with TRBJ2-2; D is ambiguous. CDR3 length: 15 amino acids. Germline V gives CDR1 SEHNR, CDR2 FQNEAQ (reference sequence). Trimming stripped 2 bases from V and 2 bases from J, with 9 bases between.

This clonotype was counted a few times. This rearrangement joins TRBV19 to TRBJ2-3, with D perhaps matching TRBD2 (6 bases). Trimming cost V 3 bases and J 0 bases, with 22 bases left between them. Germline values: CDR1 LNHDA, CDR2 SQIVND (reference sequence). CDR3 length: 19 amino acids. The CDR3 spells CASSIINLGGTKSTDTQYF. DNA of the CDR3: TGTGCCAGTAGTATTATAAATCTCGGAGGGACGAAAAGCACAGATACGCAGTATTTT.

V is TRBV6-2 or TRBV6-3 and J is TRBJ2-2; the D is unclear. Trimming cost V 6 bases and J 8 bases, with 7 bases left between them. This CDR3 is built from 11 residues. Germline CDR1 reads MNHEY; CDR2 reads SVGEGT. The CDR3 reads CASSHLGELFF. CDR3 DNA: TGTGCCAGCAGCCACCTTGGGGAGCTGTTTTTT.

This clonotype was counted ten times or more. The chain has TRBV20-1 and TRBJ1-1, with D possibly being TRBD1 (6 bases). Trimming removed 2 bases at V and 0 bases at J, with 7 bases between. Looked up from germline, CDR1 is DFQATT and CDR2 is SNEGSKA (reference sequence). The CDR3 extends over 13 amino acids. The DNA for the CDR3 is TGCAGTGCTAGACAGGGGATGAACACTGAAGCTTTCTTT. This gives the protein CSARQGMNTEAFF.

This clonotype was detected ten times or more. The rearrangement joins TRBV7-9 to TRBJ1-6; maybe TRBD1 (5 bases). Per germline, CDR1 SEHNR and CDR2 FQNEAQ (reference sequence). The V end was cut by 1 base, the J end by 10 bases, with 8 bases between. This CDR3 has 13 amino acids. The CDR3 loop reads CASSLGGVSPLHF. The CDR3 region has the DNA TGTGCCAGCAGCTTAGGGGGGGTCTCACCCCTCCACTTT.

Details on this clonotype: A much larger clone lies one base from this, so it may be a read error. V and J are TRBV6-2 or TRBV6-3 and TRBJ2-2, with 11 bases matching TRBD1. Germline V gene sequence: CDR1 MNHEY, CDR2 SVGEGT. The CDR3 extends over 19 amino acids. CDR3 protein: CASSRRTGGTSQYTVELFF. Written as DNA, the CDR3 is TGTGCCAGCAGTAGACGGACAGGGGGCACATCGCAATACACCGTGGAGCTGTTTTTT.

This chain uses TRBV7-8 with TRBJ1-5; the D gene is possibly TRBD1 (5 bases). V lost 4 bases to trimming and J lost 3 bases, with 16 bases between them. Germline CDR1 SGHVS, CDR2 FQNEAQ. The CDR3 consists of 16 residues. CDR3 sequence reads: CASSYQQGLLNQPQHF. CDR3 DNA sequence: TGTGCCAGCAGCTATCAGCAGGGTTTGCTCAATCAGCCCCAGCATTTT.

The rearrangement joins TRBV20-1 to TRBJ1-2; TRBD1 is a possible D gene (5 bases). V lost 1 base, J lost 4 bases, and 13 bases lay in between. The CDR3 extends over 14 amino acids. Germline V gene lookup returns CDR1 DFQATT and CDR2 SNEGSKA (reference sequence). CDR3 sequence reads: CSARGESGIYGYTF. The CDR3 DNA reads TGCAGTGCTAGAGGGGAATCAGGGATCTATGGCTACACCTTC.

This clonotype has ten or more counts. The chain carries TRBV29-1 and TRBJ2-5; 8 nucleotides agree with TRBD2. Trimming cost V 5 bases and J 4 bases; bases outside gene matches: 3. This CDR3 comprises 12 residues. From germline, CDR1 is SQVTM and CDR2 ANQGSEA. The CDR3 loop is CSVSSGPETQYF. The CDR3, as DNA: TGCAGCGTTTCTAGCGGGCCAGAGACCCAGTACTTC. The whole variable domain, filled in from reference TRBV29-1 and TRBJ2-5, reads SAVISQKPSRDICQRGTSLTIQCQVDSQVTMMFWYRQQPGQSLTLIATANQGSEATYESGFVIDKFPISRPNLTFSTLTVSNMSPEDSSIYLCSVSSGPETQYFGPGTRLLVL.

This clonotype came up many times. The chain links TRBV9 to TRBJ2-2; possibly TRBD2 for D (5 bases). Germline values: CDR1 SGDLS, CDR2 YYNGEE. The V and J ends lost 0 bases and 5 bases respectively, with 8 bases between them. The CDR3 is 14 amino acids. This CDR3 is CASSVERDTGELFF. DNA for the CDR3: TGTGCCAGCAGCGTAGAGAGGGATACCGGGGAGCTGTTTTTT.